Sequencing of this T cell receptor beta chain was carried out in a study of cytomegalovirus exposure and HLA in healthy donors. Whole-study findings and limits: Common viral pathogens were later found to be apparently linked to several of the most significant clusters. Later findings reportedly placed an Asian-associated ancestry cluster below the roughly 660-donor mean for N-insertions. Researchers counted around 180 TCR beta chains as cytomegalovirus-associated.

Though nominally healthy at sampling, donors likely had unrecorded immune exposures. The PCR had 60 Vbeta and 13 Jbeta primers. TCRdb's copy holds only in-frame clones and misses some; the assay was immunoSEQ multiplex PCR. The sample shows roughly 92,000 clones, 80% of them seen only once. Regarding this clone: What it binds is not known. At one of its ends the junction is not consistent with the germline gene, which may arise from a read error.

CDR1 and CDR2 from the germline V gene are MNHNY and SVGAGI (reference sequence). This CDR3 has 11 amino acids. This receptor was obtained from a man aged 50 to 59 in good health and CMV-seropositive. The chain employs TRBV6-6 and TRBJ2-7; 7 bases match TRBD2. Sequencing was performed on PBMCs. The CDR3 DNA is TGTGCCAGCAGTCCCGGGAGGCAGGTAGGGTTC. The encoded protein is CASSPGRQVGF.